Sequencing of this T cell receptor (beta chain) was carried out in a study of immune heterogeneity within non-small cell lung tumors. General study findings and limits: For local T-cell clonality, the correlation with local tumor mutational burden was moderate but significant (R around 0.34). For the most part, the T-cell receptor beta clonotypes present at high frequency were distinct from one individual patient to the next. Identical dominant CDR3 beta clonotypes showed recurrence across tumor sites within a patient, and site-unique high-frequency clones were also present.

This clonotype was detected ten times or more. What it recognizes is unknown. Genomic DNA extracted from bulk tumor tissue served as template. A total of 600 ng was used per sample. Several biopsies per primary tumor were taken during surgery, spaced as far apart as possible. Untreated, newly diagnosed non-small cell lung cancer patients underwent curative surgery. It was with 32 V and 13 J primers that multiplex PCR amplified TCR beta CDR3. TCRdb reprocessed the multiplex PCR reads via MiXCR and lists one record per CDR3 protein. The data contain roughly 15,000 distinct CDR3 sequences, 30% of them seen just once; the ten biggest clones take up about 15%. CDR3 length: 16 amino acids. With 0 bases clipped from V and 7 bases from J, the junction kept 8 bases outside the gene matches. Germline V lookup: CDR1 DFQATT, CDR2 SNEGSKA (reference sequence).

The J gene is TRBJ2-5, the V gene TRBV20-1, with 13 bases aligning to TRBD2. The source of this sequence is a woman in her fifties or sixties with non-small cell lung cancer. The sample comprised lung tumor tissue. The CDR3 coding sequence is TGCAGTGCTAGAGATCCTGGACTAGCGGGGGTAGGGACCCAGTACTTC. Its protein is CSARDPGLAGVGTQYF.